A single sample is the source of the 19 T cell receptor beta chains below, sequenced in a study of human T cells and chemical hapten exposure. Noted time point: patch test 1, 2 weeks after DPC sensitization. The treatment denotes: therapeutic diphenylcyclopropenone sensitization with weekly scalp DPC. TCRdb reprocessed the RACE reads via MiXCR and lists one record per CDR3 protein. The profile shows some 190,000 distinct CDR3 sequences, approximately 20% of them singletons. The source material was whole blood, sampled in connection with sensitization to the hapten diphenylcyclopropenone (DPC). The source of these receptors is a woman in her fifties or sixties with alopecia areata. Some clones in this sample may be carry-over from other donors' samples.

This clonotype has just a few counts. The rearrangement links TRBV20-1 to TRBJ2-1; D is undetermined. Germline assignment: CDR1 DFQATT and CDR2 SNEGSKA (reference sequence). Trimming took off 0 bases at V and 6 bases at J, with 12 bases between the two ends. This CDR3 is 14 amino acids long. This chain's CDR3 is CSARDLASSNEQFF. CDR3 bases: TGCAGTGCTAGAGATCTGGCCAGCAGCAATGAGCAGTTCTTC.

This chain connects TRBV28 to TRBJ2-1, with TRBD2 matching over 13 bases. The V gene's germline CDR1 is MDHEN and CDR2 SYDVKM. This CDR3 comprises 16 residues. V trimming: 5 bases; J trimming: 8 bases; junction bases outside the gene matches: 9. The CDR3 sequence is CASSPWTSGSTDEQFF. Here the CDR3 DNA reads TGTGCCAGCAGTCCCTGGACTAGCGGGAGTACCGATGAGCAGTTCTTC.

This clonotype was observed a handful of times. This rearrangement joins TRBV3-1 to TRBJ2-2, with D possibly being TRBD2 (5 bases). CDR1 is LGHDT, CDR2 YNNKEL, per germline (reference sequence). CDR3 length equals 15 residues. V shed 1 base and J shed 9 bases, with 15 bases lying between them. In DNA form, the CDR3 reads TGTGCCAGCAGCCAAGTTAAGATCGGGAAACGGGAGCTGTTTTTT. Its protein is CASSQVKIGKRELFF.

The J gene is TRBJ1-2, the V gene TRBV12-3 or TRBV12-4, with 8 bases identical to TRBD1. Trimming removed 2 bases from V and 6 bases from J; junction bases left unmatched: 5. This CDR3 is 14 amino acids long. The chain's CDR3 is CASSLFQGAHGYTF. CDR3 coding DNA: TGTGCCAGCAGTTTATTTCAGGGGGCGCATGGCTACACCTTC.

The V call is TRBV9, the J call TRBJ2-2; 9 bases align to TRBD1. Germline CDR1 SGDLS, CDR2 YYNGEE. The CDR3 is 16 residues long. V trimming: 4 bases; J trimming: 3 bases; junction bases outside the gene matches: 7. The CDR3 DNA sequence: TGTGCCAGCAGCTCCACCGGGACAGGGTACACCGGGGAGCTGTTTTTT. It codes for CASSSTGTGYTGELFF.

There are a few counts of this clonotype. V usage is TRBV5-6 and J usage is TRBJ2-2, with 9 positions matching TRBD1. Germline CDR1 and CDR2: SGHDT and YYEEEE. This CDR3 has 13 amino acids. Germline trimming cut 8 bases from V and 5 bases from J; bases unmatched to any gene: 4. The CDR3 DNA reads as TGTGCCAGTGGACAGGGGATTACCGGGGAGCTGTTTTTT. Translation: CASGQGITGELFF.

The genes are TRBV20-1 and TRBJ2-7; 8 nucleotides agree with TRBD2. The germline CDR1 and CDR2 sequences are DFQATT and SNEGSKA (reference sequence). This CDR3 comprises 13 residues. The V and J ends lost 5 bases and 0 bases, in that order; junction bases with no gene match: 3. This CDR3 reads CSAYSGNSYEQYF. The CDR3 DNA is TGCAGTGCTTATAGCGGGAACTCCTACGAGCAGTACTTC.

The chain couples TRBV15 to TRBJ2-3; 7 nucleotides align to TRBD1. The V gene's germline CDR1 is LNHNV and CDR2 YYDKDF (reference sequence). The CDR3 spans 16 residues. V dropped 0 bases and J dropped 3; count of bases not matched to a gene: 6. The CDR3 nucleotides are TGTGCCACCAGCAGAGATCTGGGACAGACTACAGATACGCAGTATTTT. Protein sequence: CATSRDLGQTTDTQYF.

This clonotype was counted a few times. V usage is TRBV5-4 and J usage is TRBJ2-3; the match to TRBD2 covers 10 bases. Germline trimming cut 0 bases from V and 7 bases from J; bases unmatched to any gene: 2. Looked up from germline, CDR1 is SGHNT and CDR2 is YYREEE (reference sequence). The CDR3 is 14 amino acids. The CDR3 reads CASSLVAGGNTQYF. The CDR3 DNA follows: TGTGCCAGCAGCTTGGTAGCGGGAGGAAATACGCAGTATTTT.

This clonotype was counted between two and nine times. The chain employs TRBV20-1 and TRBJ2-7; 7 bases line up with TRBD2. V shed 5 bases and J 2 bases; nucleotides not matched to a gene: 15. CDR3 length: 16 amino acids. Germline CDR1 and CDR2: DFQATT and SNEGSKA (reference sequence). The DNA of the CDR3 is TGCAGTGCTCGCCCCTTTAGCGGAGGGAGGGCCTACGAGCAGTACTTC. It translates to CSARPFSGGRAYEQYF.

The chain joins TRBV5-1 to TRBJ2-5; TRBD2 aligns across 8 bases. CDR3 size: 16 residues. Trimming at V came to 2 bases and at J to 0 bases, leaving 6 bases not matched to a gene. Germline V CDR1 and CDR2: SGHRS, YFSETQ. CDR3 sequence reads: CASSFGLAQYQETQYF. Here the CDR3 DNA reads TGCGCCAGCAGCTTTGGACTAGCACAATACCAAGAGACCCAGTACTTC.

This clonotype qualifies as medium-sized. V gene TRBV29-1 combines with J gene TRBJ1-1; 7 nucleotides agree with TRBD1. Per germline, CDR1 SQVTM and CDR2 ANQGSEA. Germline trimming cut 4 bases from V and 1 base from J; bases unmatched to any gene: 3. This CDR3 region has 13 residues. CDR3 in DNA: TGCAGCGTTGGCTCAGGGGGGAACACTGAAGCTTTCTTT. Translation gives CSVGSGGNTEAFF.

The rearrangement uses TRBV29-1 and TRBJ1-2, with TRBD1 matching over 10 bases. This CDR3 is built from 12 residues. The germline gives CDR1 SQVTM, CDR2 ANQGSEA. CDR3 region: CSGQGVMDGYTF. As DNA, the CDR3 is TGCAGTGGACAGGGGGTTATGGATGGCTACACCTTC.

This clonotype has only a few counts. The V and J genes are TRBV5-1 and TRBJ2-7; 7 bases are shared with TRBD1. Germline loops: CDR1 SGHRS, CDR2 YFSETQ. CDR3 length equals 13 residues. V was pared by 1 base and J by 4 bases, with 2 bases of the junction left unmatched. The CDR3 DNA reads as TGCGCCAGCAGCTTGACGGACAGGTACGAGCAGTACTTC. Translating it yields CASSLTDRYEQYF.

This clonotype has a handful of counts. The chain employs TRBV20-1 and TRBJ2-1, with a weak D call TRBD1 (6 bases). CDR3 size: 14 residues. Per germline, CDR1 DFQATT and CDR2 SNEGSKA (reference sequence). V lost 3 bases to trimming and J lost 9 bases, with 18 bases between them. The DNA for the CDR3 is TGCAGTGCTAGGAGTGCCAGAGGGACAATTGAGCAGTTCTTC. It is translated as CSARSARGTIEQFF.

The V and J genes are TRBV12-3 or TRBV12-4 and TRBJ2-1, with D perhaps matching TRBD2 (6 bases). This CDR3 is 15 amino acids long. Trimming shortened V by 2 bases and J by 1 base, and 9 bases separated the two germline ends. The CDR3 protein is CASSLWGGSYNEQFF. Written as DNA, the CDR3 is TGTGCCAGCAGTTTATGGGGAGGATCCTACAATGAGCAGTTCTTC.

V and J are TRBV5-1 and TRBJ2-5; 7 positions agree with TRBD2. The CDR3 consists of 15 residues. V lost 0 bases, J lost 2 bases, and 4 bases stayed unmatched. Germline CDR1 is SGHRS and CDR2 is YFSETQ. Here the CDR3 DNA reads TGCGCCAGCAGCTTGGGCGGGGGTAGTCAAGAGACCCAGTACTTC. Translating gives CASSLGGGSQETQYF.

In this sample, this clonotype turned up many times. The chain combines TRBV5-1 with TRBJ2-5; D is uncertain. This CDR3 spans 14 amino acids. V gave up 0 bases and J gave up 6 bases, with 12 bases separating them. Germline CDR1 is SGHRS and CDR2 is YFSETQ. The CDR3 nucleotides read TGCGCCAGCAGCTTGGACAGCTCTATACAGACCCAGTACTTC. This translates into CASSLDSSIQTQYF.

The genes are TRBV12-3 or TRBV12-4 and TRBJ2-7; 10 nucleotides align to TRBD2. Trimming removed 5 bases from V and 3 bases from J; junction bases left unmatched: 16. The CDR3 spans 18 residues. CDR3 in amino acids: CASSPLRWLKREGYEQYF. CDR3 nucleotide sequence: TGTGCCAGCAGTCCCCTAAGATGGTTAAAGCGGGAGGGCTACGAGCAGTACTTC.